What follows are 4 T cell receptor beta chains derived from one specimen sequenced in a study of blood T cell repertoires in COVID-19. This table comes from immunoSEQ multiplex PCR, and its TCRdb copy is limited to in-frame clones, with some not included. The sample consists of 15,000 to 20,000 clones, approximately 90% of them appearing once. Specimen: peripheral blood. These receptors were taken from a human donor with active COVID-19. The donor label of this sample is uncertain.

In DNA form, the CDR3 reads TGCGCCAGCACTTTACTCCCGGACAGTAACGAGCAGTACTTC. Encoded protein: CASTLLPDSNEQYF. This chain connects TRBV5-1 to TRBJ2-7; possible D gene TRBD1, 6 bases. V dropped 6 bases and J dropped 5 bases, with 18 bases sitting between them. The germline V gene encodes CDR1 SGHRS and CDR2 YFSETQ. The CDR3 extends over 14 amino acids. Looking up the rest from reference TRBV5-1 and TRBJ2-7 gives the full variable domain: KAGVTQTPRYLIKTRGQQVTLSCSPISGHRSVSWYQQTPGQGLQFLFEYFSETQRNKGNFPGRFSGRQFSNSRSEMNVSTLELGDSALYLCASTLLPDSNEQYFGPGTRLTVT.

The V and J genes are TRBV3-1 (or the pseudogene TRBV3-2) and TRBJ2-4; perhaps TRBD2 as D (6 bases). The CDR3 length is 17 residues. V gave up 4 bases and J gave up 0 bases, with 16 bases separating them. Germline V gene lookup returns CDR1 LGHDT and CDR2 YNNKEL (reference sequence). The CDR3 sequence: CASSPTVGTVAKNIQYF. As DNA, the CDR3 is TGTGCCAGCAGCCCGACGGTTGGGACTGTAGCCAAAAACATTCAGTACTTC.

The J gene is TRBJ1-5, the V gene TRBV7-8; D is possibly TRBD1 (6 bases). From germline, CDR1 is SGHVS and CDR2 FQNEAQ. V was clipped by 5 bases and J by 4 bases, with 21 bases between them. This CDR3 has 17 amino acids. The CDR3 nucleotides read TGTGCCAGCAGCGAAAACTCCGGGACACTGGGAAATCAGCCCCAGCATTTT. Its protein product is CASSENSGTLGNQPQHF.

This clone occurred once. This chain connects TRBV18 to TRBJ1-1; no definite D call. The CDR3 totals 15 residues. Germline V gene sequence: CDR1 KGHSH, CDR2 LQKENI. V was clipped by 3 bases and J by 0 bases, with 11 bases between them. CDR3 DNA sequence: TGTGCCAGCTCACCGGCAGAACACATGAACACTGAAGCTTTCTTT. Translation: CASSPAEHMNTEAFF.